A selection of T cell receptor beta chains follows, all from one sample in a study of glioma-infiltrating T cells after dendritic cell vaccination. This table comes from immunoSEQ multiplex PCR, and its TCRdb copy is limited to in-frame clones, with some not included. The sample has fewer than 85,000 clones, 82% seen once. Source: blood, taken before dendritic cell vaccination. Receptors originate from a human donor with glioblastoma. CDR3s include the opening cysteine and the closing phenylalanine or tryptophan. The order of the fields is V gene, J gene, D gene, clone size, CDR3 protein, CDR3 DNA. The D gene is left open where the match is weak. Where a row states a size, it is once, few, many or the class of an expanded clone; other rows omit it.

TRBV7-2,TRBJ2-1,TRBD1,-,CASSRKGQNNEQFF,TGTGCCAGCAGCCGCAAGGGACAGAACAATGAGCAGTTCTTC
TRBV5-1,TRBJ2-7,-,-,CASSPLGAAMGRQYF,TGCGCCAGCAGTCCTTTAGGTGCAGCTATGGGGAGGCAGTACTTC
TRBV4-1,TRBJ1-4,-,-,CASSRGEGSNEKLFF,TGCGCCAGCAGCCGGGGCGAAGGATCTAATGAAAAACTGTTTTTT
TRBV6-6,TRBJ1-2,TRBD1,-,CASRLGQSSYTF,TGTGCCAGCAGACTGGGACAGTCTAGCTACACCTTC
TRBV5-1,TRBJ2-1,TRBD2,once,CASSLAPSGGAFNEQFF,TGCGCCAGCAGCTTGGCCCCTAGCGGGGGGGCCTTCAATGAGCAGTTCTTC
TRBV5-1,TRBJ2-1,-,-,CASSDTRVYNEQFF,TGCGCCAGCAGCGATACGAGGGTCTACAATGAGCAGTTCTTC
TRBV7-2,TRBJ1-2,TRBD1,-,CASTRQGSNYGYTF,TGTGCCAGCACGCGACAGGGGAGTAACTATGGCTACACCTTC
TRBV6-1,TRBJ1-6,-,-,CASERRGPGNSPLHF,TGTGCCAGCGAGCGTCGGGGTCCGGGGAATTCACCCCTCCACTTT
TRBV5-1,TRBJ1-5,-,-,CASSLDTSNQPQHF,TGCGCCAGCAGCTTGGACACAAGCAATCAGCCCCAGCATTTT
TRBV6-5,TRBJ2-3,TRBD2,-,CASSERDYTDTQYF,TGTGCCAGCTCTGAGCGGGACTACACAGATACGCAGTATTTT
TRBV6-1,TRBJ1-2,-,few,CASSEPFGSAGYTF,TGTGCCAGCAGTGAACCGTTTGGAAGCGCTGGCTACACCTTC
TRBV6-1,TRBJ2-1,TRBD2,-,CASSGLSGRGNNEQFF,TGTGCCAGCAGTGGTCTTAGCGGGAGGGGAAACAATGAGCAGTTCTTC
TRBV4-2,TRBJ2-2,TRBD2,-,CASSPGVAGDNGELFF,TGTGCCAGCAGCCCTGGGGTAGCGGGAGATAACGGGGAGCTGTTTTTT
TRBV9,TRBJ1-1,TRBD1,once,CASSVDRGGTEAFF,TGTGCCAGCAGCGTAGACAGGGGGGGCACTGAAGCTTTCTTT
TRBV4-1,TRBJ1-4,TRBD1,-,CASSQGDGQGSWEKLFF,TGCGCCAGCAGCCAAGGAGACGGACAGGGGAGCTGGGAAAAACTGTTTTTT
TRBV5-1,TRBJ2-1,TRBD2,-,CASSYSGTSGTSSYNEQFF,TGCGCCAGCAGCTATTCCGGGACTAGCGGGACTAGCTCCTACAATGAGCAGTTCTTC
TRBV30,TRBJ1-1,-,-,CAWSSRDKNTEAFF,TGTGCCTGGAGTTCTCGGGACAAGAACACTGAAGCTTTCTTT
TRBV11-2,TRBJ2-1,-,-,CASKPQASSYNEQFF,TGTGCCAGCAAACCCCAGGCAAGCTCCTACAATGAGCAGTTCTTC
TRBV11-3,TRBJ2-1,-,-,CASSLRDNEQFF,TGTGCCAGCAGCCTACGGGACAATGAGCAGTTCTTC
TRBV30,TRBJ2-1,-,-,CAWSVGLNNEQFF,TGTGCCTGGAGTGTGGGGCTTAACAATGAGCAGTTCTTC
TRBV6-1,TRBJ2-5,TRBD1,-,CASIPGQGISVTQYF,TGTGCCAGCATCCCGGGACAGGGAATCTCGGTGACCCAGTACTTC
TRBV5-1,TRBJ2-1,TRBD2,-,CASSTEAGGHNEQFF,TGCGCCAGCAGCACCGAAGCGGGGGGCCACAATGAGCAGTTCTTC
TRBV1,TRBJ1-6,-,-,CTSSPRQGCSPLHF,TGCACCAGCAGCCCCAGACAGGGGTGTTCACCCCTCCACTTT
TRBV5-4,TRBJ2-2,-,-,CASSLAERRNTGELFF,TGTGCCAGCAGCTTGGCGGAGCGCCGAAACACCGGGGAGCTGTTTTTT
TRBV23-1,TRBJ2-5,-,-,CANTGLPSETQYF,TGCGCCAACACGGGACTCCCCTCCGAGACCCAGTACTTC
TRBV2,TRBJ1-5,-,once,CASSEITSNQPQHF,TGTGCCAGCAGCGAGATTACTAGCAATCAGCCCCAGCATTTT
TRBV19,TRBJ1-1,-,-,CASGLGAGEAFF,TGTGCCAGTGGTTTGGGGGCTGGTGAAGCTTTCTTT
TRBV6-6,TRBJ2-2,-,-,CASRKQGDTGELFF,TGTGCCAGCAGAAAGCAGGGTGACACCGGGGAGCTGTTTTTT
TRBV19,TRBJ2-1,TRBD2,-,CASSIGLAGVPTPFF,TGTGCCAGTAGTATAGGACTAGCGGGAGTCCCAACGCCGTTCTTC
TRBV28,TRBJ1-4,-,once,CASRGSKGRGEKLFF,TGTGCCAGCAGGGGATCCAAGGGCCGGGGTGAAAAACTGTTTTTT
TRBV5-1,TRBJ2-5,TRBD1,-,CASSWTGRMGRDVETQYF,TGCGCCAGCAGCTGGACAGGGAGAATGGGTCGAGACGTGGAGACCCAGTACTTC
TRBV6-4,TRBJ2-3,-,-,CASTLQPPYPGVMTDTQYF,TGTGCCAGCACCCTCCAACCCCCTTACCCGGGAGTTATGACAGATACGCAGTATTTT
TRBV5-1,TRBJ2-3,TRBD2,-,CASSPGALAGITDTQYF,TGCGCCAGCAGCCCGGGGGCGCTAGCGGGGATCACAGATACGCAGTATTTT
TRBV7-8,TRBJ2-1,TRBD1,-,CASSQGQGGYNEQFF,TGTGCCAGCAGCCAGGGACAGGGAGGCTACAATGAGCAGTTCTTC
TRBV7-2,TRBJ1-4,TRBD1,-,CASSRQTGSYEKLFF,TGTGCCAGCAGCCGCCAGACAGGGTCGTACGAAAAACTGTTTTTT
TRBV2,TRBJ1-2,TRBD1,-,CASSATGTGGVFGYTF,TGTGCCAGCAGTGCTACCGGGACAGGGGGCGTCTTTGGCTACACCTTC
TRBV19,TRBJ1-5,TRBD1,-,CASRPRDRGDQPQHF,TGTGCCAGTAGGCCCCGGGACAGGGGCGATCAGCCCCAGCATTTT
TRBV19,TRBJ1-5,-,-,CASTSSRASNQPQHF,TGTGCCAGTACCTCGTCCAGGGCTTCCAATCAGCCCCAGCATTTT
TRBV9,TRBJ2-3,-,few,CASSGRGGTDTQYF,TGTGCCAGCAGCGGCAGGGGGGGCACAGATACGCAGTATTTT
TRBV5-1,TRBJ2-3,-,-,CASGRDILPADTQYF,TGCGCCAGCGGACGGGACATTCTGCCGGCAGATACGCAGTATTTT
TRBV11-3,TRBJ2-1,TRBD2,-,CASSSPTSRGEQFF,TGTGCCAGCAGCTCTCCGACTAGCCGGGGTGAGCAGTTCTTC
TRBV5-1,TRBJ1-2,-,-,CASSLEGVGYGYTF,TGCGCCAGCAGCTTGGAGGGGGTGGGCTATGGCTACACCTTC
TRBV14,TRBJ2-1,TRBD1,-,CASSQDQGASYNEQFF,TGTGCCAGCAGCCAAGATCAGGGGGCCTCCTACAATGAGCAGTTCTTC
TRBV18,TRBJ2-2,-,-,CASSLDTFQNTGELFF,TGTGCCAGCTCACTAGACACCTTCCAGAACACCGGGGAGCTGTTTTTT
TRBV5-4,TRBJ1-4,TRBD1,-,CASSLQGASEKLFF,TGTGCCAGCAGCTTACAGGGGGCCTCTGAAAAACTGTTTTTT